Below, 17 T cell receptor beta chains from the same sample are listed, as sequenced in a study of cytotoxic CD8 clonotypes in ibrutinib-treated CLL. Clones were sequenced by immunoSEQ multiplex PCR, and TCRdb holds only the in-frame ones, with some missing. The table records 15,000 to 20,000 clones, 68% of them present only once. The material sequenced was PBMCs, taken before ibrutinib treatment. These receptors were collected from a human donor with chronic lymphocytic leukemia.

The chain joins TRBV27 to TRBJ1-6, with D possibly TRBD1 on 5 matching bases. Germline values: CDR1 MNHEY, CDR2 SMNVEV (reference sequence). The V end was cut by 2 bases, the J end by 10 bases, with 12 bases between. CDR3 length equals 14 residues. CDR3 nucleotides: TGTGCCAGCAGTTTAGGGGCAGGGCAATCACCCCTCCACTTT. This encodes CASSLGAGQSPLHF.

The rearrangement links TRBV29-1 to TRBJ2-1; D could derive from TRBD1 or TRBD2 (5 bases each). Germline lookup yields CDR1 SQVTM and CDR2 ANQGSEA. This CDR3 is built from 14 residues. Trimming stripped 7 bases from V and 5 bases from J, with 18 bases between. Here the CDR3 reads CSAEGPLTNNEQFF. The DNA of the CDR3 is TGCAGCGCCGAGGGACCCCTAACGAACAATGAGCAGTTCTTC.

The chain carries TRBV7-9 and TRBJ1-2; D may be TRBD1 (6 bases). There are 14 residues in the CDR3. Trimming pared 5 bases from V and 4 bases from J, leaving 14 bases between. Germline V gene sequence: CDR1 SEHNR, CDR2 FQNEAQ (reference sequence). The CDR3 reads CASSVDSGTYGYTF. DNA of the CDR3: TGTGCCAGCAGCGTGGACAGCGGAACCTATGGCTACACCTTC. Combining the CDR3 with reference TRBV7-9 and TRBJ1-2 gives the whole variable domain DTGVSQNPRHKITKRGQNVTFRCDPISEHNRLYWYRQTLGQGPEFLTYFQNEAQLEKSRLLSDRFSAERPKGSFSTLEIQRTEQGDSAMYLCASSVDSGTYGYTFGSGTRLTVV.

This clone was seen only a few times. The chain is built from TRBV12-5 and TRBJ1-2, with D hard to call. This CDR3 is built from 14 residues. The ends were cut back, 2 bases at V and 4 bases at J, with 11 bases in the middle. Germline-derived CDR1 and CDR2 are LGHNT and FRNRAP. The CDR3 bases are TGTGCTAGTGGTTTGACCGTGGCGCTCTATGGCTACACCTTC. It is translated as CASGLTVALYGYTF.

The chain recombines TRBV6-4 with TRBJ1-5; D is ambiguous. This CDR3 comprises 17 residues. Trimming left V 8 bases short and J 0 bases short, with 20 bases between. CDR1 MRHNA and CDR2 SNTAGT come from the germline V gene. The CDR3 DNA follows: TGTGCCAGCCCTGCCGGGGAAAAGAGTTGTAGCAATCAGCCCCAGCATTTT. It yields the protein CASPAGEKSCSNQPQHF.

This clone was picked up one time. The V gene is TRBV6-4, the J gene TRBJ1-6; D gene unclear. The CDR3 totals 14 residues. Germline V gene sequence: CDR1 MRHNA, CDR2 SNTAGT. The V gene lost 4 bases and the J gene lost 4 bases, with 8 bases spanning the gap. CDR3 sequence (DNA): TGTGCCAGCAGTGCAGGCCCTTATAATTCACCCCTCCACTTT. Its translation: CASSAGPYNSPLHF.

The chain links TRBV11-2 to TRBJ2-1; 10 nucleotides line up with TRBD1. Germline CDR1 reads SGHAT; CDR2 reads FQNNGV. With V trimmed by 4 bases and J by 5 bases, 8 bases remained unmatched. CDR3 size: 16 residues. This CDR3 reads CASSSEGQGKDNEQFF. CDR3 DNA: TGTGCCAGCAGCTCAGAGGGACAGGGGAAGGACAATGAGCAGTTCTTC.

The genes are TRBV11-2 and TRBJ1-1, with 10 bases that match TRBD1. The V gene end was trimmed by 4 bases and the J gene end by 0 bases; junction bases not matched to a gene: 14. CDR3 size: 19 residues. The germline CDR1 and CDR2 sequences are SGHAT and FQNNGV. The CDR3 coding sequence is TGTGCCAGCAGCTCCGGCTGGACAGGGGGTGTAGGCATGAACACTGAAGCTTTCTTT. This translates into CASSSGWTGGVGMNTEAFF. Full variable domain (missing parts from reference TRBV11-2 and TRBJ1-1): EAGVAQSPRYKIIEKRQSVAFWCNPISGHATLYWYQQILGQGPKLLIQFQNNGVVDDSQLPKDRFSAERLKGVDSTLKIQPAKLEDSAVYLCASSSGWTGGVGMNTEAFFGQGTRLTVV.

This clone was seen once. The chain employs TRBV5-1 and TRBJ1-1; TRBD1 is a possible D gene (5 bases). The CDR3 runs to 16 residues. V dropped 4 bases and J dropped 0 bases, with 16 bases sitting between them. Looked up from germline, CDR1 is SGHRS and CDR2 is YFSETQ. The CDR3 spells CASSLTRQTMNTEAFF. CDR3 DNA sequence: TGCGCCAGCAGCCTGACGAGACAGACGATGAACACTGAAGCTTTCTTT.

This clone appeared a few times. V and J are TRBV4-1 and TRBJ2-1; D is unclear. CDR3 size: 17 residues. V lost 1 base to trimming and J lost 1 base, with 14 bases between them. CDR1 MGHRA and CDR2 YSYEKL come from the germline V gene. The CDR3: CASSQGAWGTSYNEQFF. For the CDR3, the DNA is TGCGCCAGCAGCCAAGGGGCCTGGGGAACTTCCTACAATGAGCAGTTCTTC.

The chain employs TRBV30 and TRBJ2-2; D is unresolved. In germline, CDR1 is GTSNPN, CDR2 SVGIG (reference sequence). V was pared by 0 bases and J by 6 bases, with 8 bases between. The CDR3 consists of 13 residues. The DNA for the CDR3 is TGTGCCTGGAGTGTACTGACGGCCGGGGAGCTGTTTTTT. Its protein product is CAWSVLTAGELFF. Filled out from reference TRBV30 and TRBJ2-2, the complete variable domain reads SQTIHQWPATLVQPVGSPLSLECTVEGTSNPNLYWYRQAAGRGLQLLFYSVGIGQISSEVPQNLSASRPQDRQFILSSKKLLLSDSGFYLCAWSVLTAGELFFGEGSRLTVL.

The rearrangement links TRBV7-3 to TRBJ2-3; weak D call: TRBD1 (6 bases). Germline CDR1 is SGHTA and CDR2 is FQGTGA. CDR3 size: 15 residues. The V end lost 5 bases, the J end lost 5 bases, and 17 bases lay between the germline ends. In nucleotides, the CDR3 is TGTGCCAGCAGCCTACAGGGCCGTCTTATAGATACGCAGTATTTT. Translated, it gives CASSLQGRLIDTQYF.

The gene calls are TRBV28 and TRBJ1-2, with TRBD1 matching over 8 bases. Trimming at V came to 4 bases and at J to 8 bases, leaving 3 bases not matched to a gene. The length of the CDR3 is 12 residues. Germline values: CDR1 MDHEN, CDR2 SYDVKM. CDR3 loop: CASSSGGKGYTF. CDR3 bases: TGTGCCAGCAGTTCAGGGGGCAAAGGCTACACCTTC.

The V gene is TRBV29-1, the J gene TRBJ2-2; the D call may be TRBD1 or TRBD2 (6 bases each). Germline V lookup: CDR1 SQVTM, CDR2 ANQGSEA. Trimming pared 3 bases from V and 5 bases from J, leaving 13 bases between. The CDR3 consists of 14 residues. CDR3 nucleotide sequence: TGCAGCGTTGACCGGGGGCTTAGTACCGGGGAGCTGTTTTTT. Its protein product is CSVDRGLSTGELFF.

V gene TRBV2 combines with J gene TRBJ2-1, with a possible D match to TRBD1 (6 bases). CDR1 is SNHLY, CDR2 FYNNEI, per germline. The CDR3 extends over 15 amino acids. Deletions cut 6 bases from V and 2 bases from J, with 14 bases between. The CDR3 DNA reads TGTGCCAGCAGAGCACAGGGTAGCCCCTACAATGAGCAGTTCTTC. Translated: CASRAQGSPYNEQFF.

In DNA, the CDR3 is TGTGCCAGCTCACGACAGGACAGGGGGCAAGGAGGGCCCCAGCATTTT. Protein sequence: CASSRQDRGQGGPQHF. This sequence joins TRBV18 and TRBJ1-5; 11 bases fit TRBD1. Germline lookup yields CDR1 KGHSH and CDR2 LQKENI. This CDR3 has 16 amino acids. V was clipped by 4 bases and J by 9 bases; unmatched bases: 11.

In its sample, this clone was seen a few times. The CDR3 protein is CASSQNLRDRPYEQYF. The DNA of the CDR3 is TGTGCCAGCAGCCAAAACCTACGGGACAGACCCTACGAGCAGTACTTC. The chain recombines TRBV7-8 with TRBJ2-7, with 7 bases matching TRBD1. Germline V gene lookup returns CDR1 SGHVS and CDR2 FQNEAQ. J lost 2 bases, V lost 5 bases, and 12 bases had no gene match. The CDR3 is made up of 16 amino acids.